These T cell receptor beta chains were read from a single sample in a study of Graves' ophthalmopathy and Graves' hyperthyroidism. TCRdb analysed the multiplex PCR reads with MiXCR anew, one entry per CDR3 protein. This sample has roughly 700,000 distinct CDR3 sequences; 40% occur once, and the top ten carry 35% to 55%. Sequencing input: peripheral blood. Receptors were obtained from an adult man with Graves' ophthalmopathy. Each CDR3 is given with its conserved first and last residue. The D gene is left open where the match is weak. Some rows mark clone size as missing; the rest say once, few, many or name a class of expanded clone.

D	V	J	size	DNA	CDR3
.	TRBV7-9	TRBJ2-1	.	TGCGCCAGCAGCCAAGATCGGGAGCAGTTCTTC	CASSQDREQFF
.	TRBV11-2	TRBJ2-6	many	TGTGCCAGTAAGGCGAACTCTGGGGCCAACGTCCTGACTTTC	CASKANSGANVLTF
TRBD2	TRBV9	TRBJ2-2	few	TGTGCCAGCAGCGCCGTAGCGGGAGCAGGGACCGGGGAGCTGTTTTTT	CASSAVAGAGTGELFF
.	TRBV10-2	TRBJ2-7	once	TGTGCCAGCAGCATGGACTGGTACGAGCAGTACTTC	CASSMDWYEQYF
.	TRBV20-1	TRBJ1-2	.	TGCAGTGCGCAACAGGGAAACTATGGCTACACCTTC	CSAQQGNYGYTF
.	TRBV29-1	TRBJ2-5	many	TGCAGCGTTGAAGGGGGCAGGACGAACCACCAAGAGACCCAGTACTTC	CSVEGGRTNHQETQYF
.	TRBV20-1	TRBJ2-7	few	TGCAGTGCCCCAGATCGGGGGAGGATGGCCTACGAGCAGTACTTC	CSAPDRGRMAYEQYF
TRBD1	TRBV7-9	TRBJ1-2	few	TGTGCCAGCAGCTTGTTGGACAGGGGGTCTACTACCTATGGCTACACCTTC	CASSLLDRGSTTYGYTF
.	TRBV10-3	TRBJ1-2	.	TGTGCCATCAGCCAGGACTATGGCTACACCTTC	CAISQDYGYTF
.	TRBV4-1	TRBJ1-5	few	TGCGCCAGCAGCCGGGGGGGCCAGGGGCAGCCCCAGCATTTT	CASSRGGQGQPQHF
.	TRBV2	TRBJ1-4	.	TGTGCCAGCAGTGTGTTAAGCAATGGACTGTTTTTT	CASSVLSNGLFF
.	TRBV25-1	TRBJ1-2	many	TGTGCCAGCTTCGGACTGCCCGCCCTCAATGGCTACACCTTC	CASFGLPALNGYTF
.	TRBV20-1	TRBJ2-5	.	TGCAGTGCTAGAGAGACAGGCTTGGGTCGCGGGACCCAGTACTTC	CSARETGLGRGTQYF
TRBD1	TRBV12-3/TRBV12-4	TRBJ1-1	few	TGTGCCAGCAGCCACCGGGACAGGGTGGCTTTCTTT	CASSHRDRVAFF
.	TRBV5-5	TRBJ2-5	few	TGCGCCAGCAGCCAAAGCCCAGGGGCGGGAGAGACCCAGTACTTC	CASSQSPGAGETQYF
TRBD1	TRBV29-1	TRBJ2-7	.	TGCAGCGCCGGTATACCGGGACAGGGGAGTAACGAGCAGTACTTC	CSAGIPGQGSNEQYF
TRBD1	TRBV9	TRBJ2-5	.	TGTGCCAGCTCACCGACACTCGGGACAGGGGAAAAAGAGACCCAGTACTTC	CASSPTLGTGEKETQYF
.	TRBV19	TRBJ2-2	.	TGTGCCAGTAGTACAGGGAGTAGGACGAACACCGGGGAGCTGTTTTTT	CASSTGSRTNTGELFF
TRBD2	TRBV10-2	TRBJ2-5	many	TGCGCCAGCTCTTTAGCGGGAGGGTGGGAGACCCAGTACTTC	CASSLAGGWETQYF
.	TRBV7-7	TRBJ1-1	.	TGTGCCAGCAGCCCGTACCTCCGGGACTGGGACACTGAAGCTTTCTTT	CASSPYLRDWDTEAFF
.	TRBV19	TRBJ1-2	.	TGTGCCAGTACCCCCGACAGGACCAACTATGGCTACACCTTC	CASTPDRTNYGYTF
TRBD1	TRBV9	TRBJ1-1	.	TGTGCCAGCAGCTCCGAGGGACAGCACACTGAAGCTTTCTTT	CASSSEGQHTEAFF
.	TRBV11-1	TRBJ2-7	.	TGTGCCAGCAGCTCTGGGATACCCTACGGGCAGTACTTC	CASSSGIPYGQYF
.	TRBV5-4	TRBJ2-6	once	TGTGCCAGCAGTAAGGACAGGGCCAACGTCCTGACTTTC	CASSKDRANVLTF
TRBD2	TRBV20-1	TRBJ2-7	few	TGCAGTGCTACACCGGGACTAGCGATAGCAGCCTACGAGCAGTACTTC	CSATPGLAIAAYEQYF
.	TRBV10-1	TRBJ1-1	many	TGCGCCAGCAGTGAGTCTACCCGGGGATCGGGCACTGAAGCTTTCTTT	CASSESTRGSGTEAFF
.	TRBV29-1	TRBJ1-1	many	TGCAGCGTCGGAGACCCCGCAGGTACTGAAGCTTTCTTT	CSVGDPAGTEAFF
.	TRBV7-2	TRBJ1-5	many	TGTGCCAGCAGCACAGCCGGGGCCCACAATCAGCCCCAGCATTTT	CASSTAGAHNQPQHF
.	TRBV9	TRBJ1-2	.	TGTGCCAGCAGCCTAAAAGGGGTAGAGTACGGCTACACCTTC	CASSLKGVEYGYTF
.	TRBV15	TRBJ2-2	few	TGTGCCACCCAGGGGGGGGGGTATCAGAACACCGGGGAGCTGTTTTTT	CATQGGGYQNTGELFF
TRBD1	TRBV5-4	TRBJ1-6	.	TGTGCCAGCAGCTTGGGACAGGGCTGGTCACACCTCCACTTT	CASSLGQGWSHLHF
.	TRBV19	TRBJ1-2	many	TGTGCCAGTAGTCTACGACAGTATGGCTACACCTTC	CASSLRQYGYTF
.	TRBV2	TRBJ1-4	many	TGTGCCAGCAGTGTGTCCGCCGGGGAACTGTTTTTT	CASSVSAGELFF
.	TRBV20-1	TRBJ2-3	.	TGCAGCAGACTAGTTGGGGATACGCAGTATTTT	CSRLVGDTQYF
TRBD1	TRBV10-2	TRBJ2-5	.	TGCGCCAGCAAGAAGGGGACAGCCGCCCAGTACTTC	CASKKGTAAQYF
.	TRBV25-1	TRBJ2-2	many	TGTGCCAGCAGTGGTAACGGGGAGCTGTTTTTT	CASSGNGELFF
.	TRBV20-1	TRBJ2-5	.	TGCAGTGCTGCCCGAGGGACCAACCAAGAGACCCAGTACTTC	CSAARGTNQETQYF
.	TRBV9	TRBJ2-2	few	TGTGCCAGCAGCGCCCGGACCGCTGGGGGGGAGCTGTTTTTT	CASSARTAGGELFF
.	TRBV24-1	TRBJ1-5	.	TGTGCCACCAGTGAGCGGGACACAGCCACTGAAGAGACCCAGCATTTT	CATSERDTATEETQHF
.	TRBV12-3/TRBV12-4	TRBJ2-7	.	TGTGCCAGCAGTTTAGCGCGGCTAGCAAACGAGCAGTACTTC	CASSLARLANEQYF
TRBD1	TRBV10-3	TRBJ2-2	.	TGTGCCATCAGCGTGGGACAGGGCCCCGGGGAGCTGTTTTTT	CAISVGQGPGELFF
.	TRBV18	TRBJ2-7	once	TGTGCCAGCCAGAATCGGGGTGGGGTATACTACGAGCAGTACTTC	CASQNRGGVYYEQYF
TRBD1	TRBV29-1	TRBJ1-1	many	TGCAGCGTTGAAGAGGGACAGGGGTTATTTAGGAACACTGAAGCTTTCTTT	CSVEEGQGLFRNTEAFF
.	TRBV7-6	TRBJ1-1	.	TGTGCCAGCAGCTCCTGGCAACAGGGGAACACTGAAGCTTTCTTT	CASSSWQQGNTEAFF
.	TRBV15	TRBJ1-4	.	TGTGCCACCAGCAGAGATCTGGGGCTGAATGAAAAACTGTTTTTT	CATSRDLGLNEKLFF
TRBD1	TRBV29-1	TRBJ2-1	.	TGCAGCGTTGGGGCGGACAGGGGGGGAAATGAGCAGTTCTTC	CSVGADRGGNEQFF
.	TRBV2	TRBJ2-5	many	TGTGCCAGCAGGGAACAGGGTGGGCAAGAGACCCAGTACTTC	CASREQGGQETQYF
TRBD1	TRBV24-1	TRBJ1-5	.	TGTGCCACGAGGGGGGGAGGGACAGGGGATCAGCCCCAGCATTTT	CATRGGGTGDQPQHF
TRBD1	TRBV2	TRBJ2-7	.	TGTGCCAGCACCCCGGGACAGGGACGGACCTACGAGCAGTACTTC	CASTPGQGRTYEQYF
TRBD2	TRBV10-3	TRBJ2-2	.	TGTGCCGCGAGTCGGCTAGCGGGAGCCATGAACACCGGGGAGCTGTTTTTT	CAASRLAGAMNTGELFF
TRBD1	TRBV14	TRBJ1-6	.	TGTGCCAGCAGTTATCAGACAGGGGTGAATTCACCCCTCCACTTT	CASSYQTGVNSPLHF
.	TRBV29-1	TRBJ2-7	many	TGCAGCGTTGATCTCCCCGGGACAAACGAGCAGTACTTC	CSVDLPGTNEQYF
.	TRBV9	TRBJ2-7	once	TGTGCCAGCGGGACCCCGGCCTACGAGCAGTACTTC	CASGTPAYEQYF
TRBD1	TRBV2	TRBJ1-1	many	TGTGCCAGCACCCTGACAGGGGGTGGGGTTGAAGCTTTCTTT	CASTLTGGGVEAFF
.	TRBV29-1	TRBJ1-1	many	TGCAGCGCTTCTAACACTGAAGCTTTCTTT	CSASNTEAFF
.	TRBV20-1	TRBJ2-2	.	TGCAGTGCTAGACCTATGAACACCGGGGAGCTGTTTTTT	CSARPMNTGELFF
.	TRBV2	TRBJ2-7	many	TGTGCCAGCAGTAGCCAGGGCCAATTCTACGAGCAGTACTTC	CASSSQGQFYEQYF